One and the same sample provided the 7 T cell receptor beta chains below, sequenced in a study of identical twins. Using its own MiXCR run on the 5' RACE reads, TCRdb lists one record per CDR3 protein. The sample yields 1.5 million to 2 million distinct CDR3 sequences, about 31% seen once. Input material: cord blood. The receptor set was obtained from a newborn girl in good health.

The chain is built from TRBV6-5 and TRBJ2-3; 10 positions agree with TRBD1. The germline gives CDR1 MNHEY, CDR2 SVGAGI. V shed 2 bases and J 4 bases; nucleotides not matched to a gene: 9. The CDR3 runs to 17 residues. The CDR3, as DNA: TGTGCCAGCAGTTACGACCTTCGGGACAGGGGAGCAGATACGCAGTATTTT. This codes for CASSYDLRDRGADTQYF.

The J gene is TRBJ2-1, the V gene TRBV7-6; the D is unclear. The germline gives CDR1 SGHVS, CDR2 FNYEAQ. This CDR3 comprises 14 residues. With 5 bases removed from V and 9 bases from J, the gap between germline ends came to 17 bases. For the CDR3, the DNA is TGTGCCAGCAGCCCCTTAACATCCAGGAGTGAGCAGTTCTTC. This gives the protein CASSPLTSRSEQFF.

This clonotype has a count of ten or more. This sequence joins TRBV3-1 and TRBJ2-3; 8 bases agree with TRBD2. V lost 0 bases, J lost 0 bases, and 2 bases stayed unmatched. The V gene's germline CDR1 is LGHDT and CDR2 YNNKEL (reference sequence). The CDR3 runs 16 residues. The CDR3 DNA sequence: TGTGCCAGCAGCCAAGAAAGACTAGCGAGCACAGATACGCAGTATTTT. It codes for CASSQERLASTDTQYF.

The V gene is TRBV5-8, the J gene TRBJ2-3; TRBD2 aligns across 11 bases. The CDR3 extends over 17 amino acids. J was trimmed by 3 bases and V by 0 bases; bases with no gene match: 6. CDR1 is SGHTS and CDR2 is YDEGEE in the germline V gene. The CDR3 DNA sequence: TGTGCCAGCAGCTTGGTGACTAGCGGGACTAGAACAGATACGCAGTATTTT. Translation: CASSLVTSGTRTDTQYF.

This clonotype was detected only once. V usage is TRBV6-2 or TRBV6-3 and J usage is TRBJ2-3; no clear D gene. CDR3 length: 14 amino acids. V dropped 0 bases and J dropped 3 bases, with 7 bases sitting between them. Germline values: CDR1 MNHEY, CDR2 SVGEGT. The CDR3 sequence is CASSYSRVTDTQYF. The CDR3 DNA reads TGTGCCAGCAGTTACTCGCGAGTGACAGATACGCAGTATTTT.

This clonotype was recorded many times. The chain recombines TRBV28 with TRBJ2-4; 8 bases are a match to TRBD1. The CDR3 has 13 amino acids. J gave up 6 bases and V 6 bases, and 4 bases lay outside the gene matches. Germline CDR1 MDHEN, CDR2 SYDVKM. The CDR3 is CASRGQGANIQYF. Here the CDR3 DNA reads TGTGCCAGCAGAGGGCAGGGGGCAAACATTCAGTACTTC.

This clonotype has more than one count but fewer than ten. This CDR3 reads CAISEHDHEQYF. CDR3 DNA: TGTGCCATCAGTGAACATGACCACGAGCAGTACTTC. This chain joins TRBV10-3 and TRBJ2-7; D is unclear. The CDR3 is 12 amino acids. The V gene lost 3 bases and the J gene lost 5 bases, with 8 bases spanning the gap. Looked up from germline, CDR1 is ENHRY and CDR2 is SYGVKD.